This T cell receptor beta chain was retrieved from a study of blood T cells in healthy people across ages. Whole-study findings and limits: The study found TCR beta diversity correlated strongly with naive T cell percentage. Per million T cells, TCR beta diversity dropped about linearly as age rose.

This clonotype has just a few counts. Its antigen is unknown. Next came a second PCR, run for roughly 7 to 12 cycles, which used a sample-barcoded 5' primer along with a J-beta primer mix. Each cDNA was tagged by a template-switch adaptor containing 12 random nucleotides. TCRdb reprocessed the 5' RACE reads with MiXCR, giving one entry per CDR3 protein. The sample shows approximately 730,000 distinct CDR3 sequences, roughly 41% of them seen only once. The CDR3 has 20 amino acids. The germline V gene encodes CDR1 SGHVS and CDR2 FNYEAQ. The junction had 19 bases not matched to a gene; V was cut back by 1 base and J by 7 bases.

This clonotype was obtained from a woman aged 55-69 years in good health. The chain carries TRBV7-6 and TRBJ2-1; 10 positions agree with TRBD2. The specimen was blood. CDR3 sequence (DNA): TGTGCCAGCAGCTTAGAGGCCAAACGGAGCGGGAGGGTTTCTAGGAATGAGCAGTTCTTC. It specifies CASSLEAKRSGRVSRNEQFF.